A selection of T cell receptor beta chains follows, all from one sample in a study of blood T cells in healthy people across ages. TCRdb independently ran MiXCR on the 5' RACE reads; one entry per CDR3 protein. The sample contains around 500,000 distinct CDR3 sequences, around 48% of which appear only once. Sequencing used blood. These receptors all come from a man aged 80 or over in good health. Both conserved end residues are part of each CDR3. The D gene is left open where the match is weak. Clone size is not always given. Where it is, it says once, few, many or a class for expanded clones.

>TRBV27|TRBJ2-7|.|few
TGTGCCAGCAGTTCCCTCCCCTCCTACGAGCAGTACTTC
CASSSLPSYEQYF
>TRBV7-2|TRBJ2-7|TRBD2|.
TGTGCCAGCAGCTTAGCGAGCGGGGGGACAACCTACGAGCAGTACTTC
CASSLASGGTTYEQYF
>TRBV7-9|TRBJ2-2|TRBD1|.
TGTGCCAGCAGCTTTGTCGGGACAGGGGAAACCGGGGAGCTGTTTTTT
CASSFVGTGETGELFF
>TRBV12-3/TRBV12-4|TRBJ2-7|.|few
TGTGCCAGCAGCCCTCCAATGGCAGTCTACGAGCAGTACTTC
CASSPPMAVYEQYF
>TRBV6-4|TRBJ2-1|.|.
TGTGCCAGCAGTGTGGAACCAGGGGCCTACAATGAGCAGTTCTTC
CASSVEPGAYNEQFF
>TRBV27|TRBJ2-1|TRBD2|.
TGTGCCAGCAGTACCGGGACTAGATTCTACAATGAGCAGTTCTTC
CASSTGTRFYNEQFF
>TRBV3-1|TRBJ2-7|.|.
TGTGCCAGCAGCCAAGGCCCGGGGGGCCAAGACGAGCAGTACTTC
CASSQGPGGQDEQYF
>TRBV12-5|TRBJ1-2|.|.
TGTGCTAGTGGTTGGGGAAGAGGGGGCTACACCTTC
CASGWGRGGYTF
>TRBV7-2|TRBJ2-3|TRBD2|.
TGTGCCAGCAGCTCCACTCGTAGCGGGGGTCCCACAGATACGCAGTATTTT
CASSSTRSGGPTDTQYF
>TRBV6-5|TRBJ1-2|.|.
TGTGCCAGCAGGCCGACGAGGAGGGCCTATGGCTACACCTTC
CASRPTRRAYGYTF
>TRBV7-6|TRBJ1-1|.|.
TGTGCCAGCAGCTTAGCGGAGGGCCGAGCTTTCTTT
CASSLAEGRAFF
>TRBV10-3|TRBJ2-1|.|.
TGTGCCATCAGTCCCTCCGGGTTAGCGGAGACGACCTACAATGAGCAGTTCTTC
CAISPSGLAETTYNEQFF
>TRBV7-2|TRBJ2-3|.|.
TGTGCCGGCAGCTTAGGCTCACCCGATGTGGATACGCAGTATTTT
CAGSLGSPDVDTQYF
>TRBV29-1|TRBJ2-1|TRBD2|.
TGCAGCGCCCTAGCGGGAGGGCTCTTGTGGAGCTCCTACAATGAGCAGTTCTTC
CSALAGGLLWSSYNEQFF
>TRBV29-1|TRBJ2-5|.|.
TGCAGCGCCCTCCCCCACAGGGCTAGGGGGGAGACCCAGTACTTC
CSALPHRARGETQYF
>TRBV7-2|TRBJ2-7|TRBD1|few
TGTGCCAGCAGCCCTCGATCCGGGACAGGGACCCAGAGAGCCTACGAGCAGTACTTC
CASSPRSGTGTQRAYEQYF
>TRBV27|TRBJ2-3|.|once
TGTGCCAGCAGTTTCGGGTGGGGCGGTGCAGATACGCAGTATTTT
CASSFGWGGADTQYF
>TRBV4-3|TRBJ1-4|.|.
TGCGCCAGCAGCCAACGAGAATCCGAAAAACTGTTTTTT
CASSQRESEKLFF
>TRBV20-1|TRBJ2-3|TRBD1|.
TGCAGTGCTCAGGATTACAGGGGTTTGGGCACAGATACGCAGTATTTT
CSAQDYRGLGTDTQYF
>TRBV20-1|TRBJ1-2|TRBD1|.
TGCAGTGCTAGAGGGACAGGTTCCAACTATGGCTACACCTTC
CSARGTGSNYGYTF
>TRBV29-1|TRBJ2-7|.|.
TGCAGCGTTGAATTAGGCCCCTCCGAGCAGTACTTC
CSVELGPSEQYF
>TRBV7-9|TRBJ2-4|.|.
TGTGCCAGCAGCGAAAGGAGGGGGACAGACATTCAGTACTTC
CASSERRGTDIQYF
>TRBV7-2|TRBJ2-1|.|.
TGTGCCAGCAGCCCCAGGGGCCAGCCCGCATGGAATGAGCAGTTCTTC
CASSPRGQPAWNEQFF
>TRBV7-2|TRBJ2-3|TRBD2|.
TGTGCCAGCAGCCCGACTAGCGGGGGAGCCCGCCGCACAGATACGCAGTATTTT
CASSPTSGGARRTDTQYF
>TRBV28|TRBJ1-1|.|.
TGTGCCAGCAGTGTATCCGGGACGCACACTGAAGCTTTCTTT
CASSVSGTHTEAFF
>TRBV29-1|TRBJ2-5|.|.
TGCAGCGTTCTAGAAGAGACCCAGTACTTC
CSVLEETQYF
>TRBV28|TRBJ2-3|TRBD2|.
TGTGCCAGCAGGCCTAGCGGGGGGGCTCCAGATACGCAGTATTTT
CASRPSGGAPDTQYF
>TRBV10-3|TRBJ2-2|.|once
TGTGCCACCACGGACACACACACCGGGGAGCTGTTTTTT
CATTDTHTGELFF
>TRBV7-9|TRBJ1-2|.|.
TGTGCCAGCAGCTTGACGACGACGGGCTACACCTTC
CASSLTTTGYTF
>TRBV20-1|TRBJ1-6|.|.
TGCAGTGCTAGTGGGCCCGATCCTTATAATTCACCCCTCCACTTT
CSASGPDPYNSPLHF
>TRBV6-5|TRBJ2-7|.|.
TGTGCCAGCAGTTACCACGCGGGGAGCTCCTACGAGCAGTACTTC
CASSYHAGSSYEQYF